The 5 T cell receptor beta chains in this list originate from one sample, sequenced in a study of shared clonotypes between healthy human individuals. CD45RO-negative CD8 cells positively selected for CCR7 made up the naive population, which excluded terminally differentiated effector memory CD45RA+ cells. Only in-frame clones appear in the TCRdb table, and some are missing; sequencing was by immunoSEQ multiplex PCR. This sample has some 630,000 clones, with about 96% found just once. The sequenced material came from naive CD8+ T cells sorted from blood. The receptors derive from a woman under 40 in good health.

This clone appeared a single time. The V gene is TRBV5-1, the J gene TRBJ1-1; D gene uncertain. CDR3 length equals 16 residues. Germline CDR1 and CDR2: SGHRS and YFSETQ. V lost 4 bases and J lost 4, with 20 bases in between. CDR3 sequence (DNA): TGCGCCAGCAGCCCGAGGTCGTGGGAGGAAGGCACTGAAGCTTTCTTT. This translates into CASSPRSWEEGTEAFF.

CDR3 DNA sequence: TGTGCCAGCAGTCCCGCTGACTATCACTATGAGCAGTTCTTC. Translated: CASSPADYHYEQFF. The rearrangement joins TRBV27 to TRBJ2-1; D might be TRBD2 (5 bases). The length of the CDR3 is 14 residues. The germline CDR1 and CDR2 sequences are MNHEY and SMNVEV (reference sequence). Trimming took 5 bases from V and 8 from J, leaving 16 bases between them.

V gene TRBV27 combines with J gene TRBJ1-2; 10 nucleotides align to TRBD1. Trimming took 8 bases from V and 9 from J; bases not matched to a gene: 9. Germline V lookup: CDR1 MNHEY, CDR2 SMNVEV (reference sequence). The CDR3 covers 13 residues. Written as DNA, the CDR3 is TGTGCCAGCGGGTCCGGGACAGGGGCCAGCTACACCTTC. Residues: CASGSGTGASYTF.

This sequence joins TRBV28 and TRBJ1-5, with D unresolved. The ends were cut back, 5 bases at V and 2 bases at J, with 16 bases in the middle. The CDR3 totals 16 residues. From germline, CDR1 is MDHEN and CDR2 SYDVKM. The DNA for the CDR3 is TGTGCCAGCAGTCCCCCTCCCGGGTCGGGCAATCAGCCCCAGCATTTT. Its protein is CASSPPPGSGNQPQHF. Based on the CDR3 plus reference TRBV28 and TRBJ1-5, the full variable domain is DVKVTQSSRYLVKRTGEKVFLECVQDMDHENMFWYRQDPGLGLRLIYFSYDVKMKEKGDIPEGYSVSREKKERFSLILESASTNQTSMYLCASSPPPGSGNQPQHFGDGTRLSIL.

The V and J genes are TRBV2 and TRBJ2-1; D gene unclear. Germline V CDR1 and CDR2: SNHLY, FYNNEI. The V end lost 3 bases, the J end lost 9 bases, and 12 bases lay between the germline ends. The CDR3 totals 13 residues. Here the CDR3 reads CASSEPLLREQFF. DNA of the CDR3: TGTGCCAGCAGTGAGCCCCTATTACGTGAGCAGTTCTTC.